This T cell receptor beta chain was obtained from a study of blood T cell repertoires in COVID-19. For the study at large: T cells, B-cell-depleted T cells, or PBMCs provided the cDNA or gDNA that served as material.

Deletions cut 6 bases from V and 0 bases from J, with 15 bases between. The V gene's germline CDR1 is MDHEN and CDR2 SYDVKM. The CDR3 has 16 amino acids. Original data processing: Scientists estimated how many nucleated cells there were by amplifying reference gene primers. Some clones are missing from TCRdb's copy, which holds only in-frame ones; the method was immunoSEQ multiplex PCR. The V and J calls and clone size are taken from that table; D and trimming were inferred from the DNA. The repertoire holds 200,000 to 300,000 clones, around 88% seen once, with roughly 1.2% in the top ten. This clone was counted once.

Source material: PBMCs or T cells enriched from blood (not recorded which). The receptor's source is a woman in her forties with acute COVID-19. This rearrangement joins TRBV28 to TRBJ1-5; tentative D call: TRBD1 (6 bases). The CDR3 loop is CASSLRGGYSNQPQHF. The CDR3 nucleotides read TGTGCCAGCAGCCTCCGGGGGGGCTATAGCAATCAGCCCCAGCATTTT.